The 7 T cell receptor beta chains in this list originate from one sample, sequenced in a study of T cells in women clearing cervical HPV infection. Clones were read by immunoSEQ multiplex PCR, and TCRdb kept only the in-frame ones, dropping some. With about 22,000 clones in the sample, the ten largest clones hold about 3.3%. The material sequenced was blood buffy coat. These TCRs come from a woman aged 18-70 years with a cervical HPV16 infection that either progressed to CIN3+ or cleared (not recorded which).

To note about this clone: The read terminates 3 residues ahead of where the CDR3 ends, so the germline J gene completes it. The chain uses TRBV7-2 and TRBJ2-5, with D maybe TRBD2 (6 bases). The germline V gene encodes CDR1 SGHTA and CDR2 FQGNSA. This CDR3 spans 11 amino acids. V was trimmed by 8 bases and J by 4 bases, leaving 8 bases between them. The CDR3 here is CASGAGETQYF. The part of the CDR3 DNA that was read is TGTGCCAGCGGAGCGGGAGAGACC. Using reference TRBV7-2 and TRBJ2-5 for the parts outside the CDR3, the full variable domain is GAGVSQSPSNKVTEKGKDVELRCDPISGHTALYWYRQSLGQGLEFLIYFQGNSAPDKSGLPSDRFSAERTGGSVSTLTIQRTQQEDSAVYLCASGAGETQYFGPGTRLLVL.

Remarks on this clone: The read terminates 3 residues before the CDR3 end, so the remaining end is supplied by the germline J gene. V usage is TRBV7-9 and J usage is TRBJ2-2; TRBD2 matches 9 bases. V was clipped by 0 bases and J by 7 bases; unmatched bases: 3. The CDR3 is made up of 15 amino acids. Germline V gene data show CDR1 as SEHNR and CDR2 as FQNEAQ (reference sequence). Here the CDR3 reads CASSLALAGHGELFF. CDR3 DNA (partial): TGTGCCAGCAGCTTAGCTCTAGCGGGGCACGGGGAG.

Comment on this clone: The read falls 3 residues short of the CDR3 end, and the missing part is taken from the germline J gene. This sequence joins TRBV12-3 or TRBV12-4 and TRBJ2-7; 7 nucleotides align to TRBD2. CDR3 length equals 14 residues. The V and J ends lost 1 base and 5 bases, in that order; junction bases with no gene match: 5. The CDR3 DNA, read in part, is TGTGCCAGCAGTTTAGTTGCGGGAGTCCACGAG. Translating gives CASSLVAGVHE. The entire CDR3 is CASSLVAGVHEQYF.

Details on this clone: Sequencing ends 3 residues short of the CDR3 end; the germline J gene provides the rest. The chain combines TRBV15 with TRBJ2-5, with 9 bases fitting TRBD1. Germline CDR1 LNHNV, CDR2 YYDKDF (reference sequence). The V and J ends lost 11 bases and 3 bases, in that order; junction bases with no gene match: 7. CDR3 length: 13 amino acids. The sequenced CDR3 bases are TGTGCCTCAGGACGGGACAGGGAAGAGACC. Translation: CASGRDREET. The entire CDR3 protein reads CASGRDREETQYF.

On this clone itself: Read coverage stops 3 residues before the CDR3 terminus; the germline J gene supplies the remainder. V gene TRBV13 combines with J gene TRBJ2-7; D gene uncertain. CDR3 length: 13 residues. Per the germline V gene, CDR1 is PRHDT and CDR2 is FYEKMQ (reference sequence). V was pared by 3 bases and J by 1 base, with 7 bases between. The CDR3 sequence: CASSFAVSYEQYF. Partial CDR3 DNA: TGTGCCAGCAGCTTTGCGGTGTCCTACGAG. Combining the CDR3 with reference TRBV13 and TRBJ2-7 gives the whole variable domain AAGVIQSPRHLIKEKRETATLKCYPIPRHDTVYWYQQGPGQDPQFLISFYEKMQSDKGSIPDRFSAQQFSDYHSELNMSSLELGDSALYFCASSFAVSYEQYFGPGTRLTVT.

A word on this clone: The CDR3 is cut off 3 residues early in the read; its end comes from the germline J gene. V is TRBV28 and J is TRBJ2-7, with a weak D call TRBD1 (5 bases). Trimming took 8 bases from V and 2 from J, leaving 7 bases between them. The CDR3 consists of 11 residues. Germline CDR1 MDHEN, CDR2 SYDVKM. The covered CDR3 bases are TGTGCCAGCGGACAAGCCTACGAG. Translation: CASGQAYE. The full CDR3 reads CASGQAYEQYF.

About this clone itself: The CDR3 end falls 3 residues outside the read, so it is completed with the germline J gene. J is TRBJ1-5 and V is TRBV20-1, with D hard to call. This CDR3 contains 14 residues. Germline CDR1 DFQATT, CDR2 SNEGSKA (reference sequence). V was cut by 2 bases and J by 4 bases, with 12 bases left in between. The CDR3 here is CSARISNRNQPQHF. The part of the CDR3 DNA that was read is TGCAGTGCTAGAATCAGTAACCGAAATCAGCCC.